This is a list of T cell receptor beta chains from one sample in a study of technical replicates of blood from a handful of donors. TCRdb keeps only in-frame clones here, not all; method: immunoSEQ multiplex PCR. Found here are around 68,000 clones, less than 98% of them singletons; the top ten hold 0.25% to 0.3%. The sample comprised T cells isolated from PBMCs. The receptors stem from a human donor in good health. The CDR3 runs from the conserved cysteine through the conserved F or W. D genes are given only for firm matches. Some rows have no size entry. The others give once, few or many, or a class for an expanded clone.

V gene	clone size	J gene	D gene	CDR3 protein	CDR3 DNA
TRBV2	.	TRBJ2-7	TRBD2	CARRATSAYEQYF	TGTGCCAGGCGGGCGACTAGCGCGTACGAGCAGTACTTC
TRBV27	.	TRBJ2-4	TRBD1	CASSSGQGPKNIQYF	TGTGCCAGCAGTTCCGGACAGGGGCCCAAAAACATTCAGTACTTC
TRBV9	.	TRBJ2-5	.	CASSVAGLETQYF	TGTGCCAGCAGCGTAGCGGGGTTAGAGACCCAGTACTTC
TRBV11-2	.	TRBJ2-5	.	CASSLTGVTQQETQYF	TGTGCCAGCAGCTTGACGGGAGTTACTCAACAAGAGACCCAGTACTTC
TRBV12-5	.	TRBJ2-5	.	CASGSRDRSPAETQYF	TGTGCTAGTGGTTCCCGCGACAGGTCCCCAGCGGAGACCCAGTACTTC
TRBV7-9	.	TRBJ2-4	TRBD2	CASSLDAGREGDIQYF	TGTGCCAGCAGCTTAGATGCGGGTCGGGAGGGAGACATTCAGTACTTC
TRBV7-2	.	TRBJ1-1	.	CASSFSQGEAFF	TGTGCCAGCAGCTTTTCCCAGGGTGAAGCTTTCTTT
TRBV6-7	.	TRBJ1-2	TRBD1	CASSYSTQGGPYGYTF	TGTGCCAGCAGTTACTCGACTCAAGGGGGCCCCTATGGCTACACCTTC
TRBV4-2	.	TRBJ2-1	.	CASSQDNSPYNEQFF	TGTGCCAGCAGCCAAGATAACTCTCCTTACAATGAGCAGTTCTTC
TRBV10-3	.	TRBJ1-1	.	CAISESVENTEAFF	TGTGCCATCAGTGAGTCGGTAGAGAACACTGAAGCTTTCTTT
TRBV27	.	TRBJ1-5	TRBD1	CASSVGQDSNQPQHF	TGTGCCAGCAGTGTGGGACAGGATAGCAATCAGCCCCAGCATTTT
TRBV27	.	TRBJ1-1	.	CASSLGGGTEAFF	TGTGCCAGCAGTTTGGGGGGAGGGACTGAAGCTTTCTTT
TRBV5-4	once	TRBJ1-1	.	CAFPDLNTEAFF	TGTGCCTTCCCGGACTTAAACACTGAAGCTTTCTTT
TRBV6-1	.	TRBJ2-7	.	CASSPLGGDVYEQYF	TGTGCCAGCAGCCCGCTCGGAGGGGATGTCTACGAGCAGTACTTC
TRBV12-2	.	TRBJ2-6	.	CASHPSGRTYSGANVLTF	TGTGCAAGTCACCCTAGTGGGAGGACTTACTCTGGGGCCAACGTCCTGACTTTC
TRBV11-1	.	TRBJ2-7	TRBD1	CASSYPGQGTYEQYF	TGTGCCAGCAGTTACCCGGGACAGGGCACCTACGAGCAGTACTTC
TRBV30	.	TRBJ2-3	TRBD1	CAWTTGSADTQYF	TGTGCCTGGACGACAGGGAGTGCAGATACGCAGTATTTT
TRBV10-2	.	TRBJ2-1	.	CASSGGPRNEQFF	TGCGCCAGCAGTGGCGGGCCCCGCAATGAGCAGTTCTTC
TRBV2	once	TRBJ2-7	TRBD1	CASSAGQHYEQYF	TGTGCCAGCAGTGCGGGACAGCACTACGAGCAGTACTTC
TRBV11-2	.	TRBJ1-1	.	CASSLGPGRGAFF	TGTGCCAGCAGCTTAGGGCCGGGAAGAGGGGCTTTCTTT
TRBV11-2	.	TRBJ2-1	TRBD2	CASSARRAGGPDEQFF	TGTGCCAGCAGCGCCAGGCGAGCGGGAGGGCCTGATGAGCAGTTCTTC
TRBV4-3	.	TRBJ1-2	.	CASSSGRGYGYTF	TGCGCCAGCAGCTCTGGCAGAGGCTATGGCTACACCTTC
TRBV4-3	.	TRBJ2-7	.	CASSQGEARVYEQYF	TGCGCCAGCAGCCAAGGTGAGGCCAGGGTATACGAGCAGTACTTC
TRBV7-2	once	TRBJ1-2	TRBD1	CASSLASGQGRNGYTF	TGTGCCAGCAGCTTAGCCTCAGGACAGGGTAGGAATGGCTACACCTTC
TRBV30	.	TRBJ2-7	.	CAWSVFYEQYF	TGTGCCTGGAGTGTGTTCTACGAGCAGTACTTC
TRBV6-5	.	TRBJ1-2	.	CASSYAGQTNYGYTF	TGTGCCAGCAGTTACGCAGGGCAGACGAACTATGGCTACACCTTC
TRBV11-2	.	TRBJ2-1	TRBD2	CASSSLLAGEINEQFF	TGTGCCAGCAGCTCACTTCTAGCGGGAGAAATAAATGAGCAGTTCTTC
TRBV29-1	.	TRBJ2-1	.	CSVDEGDNEQFF	TGCAGCGTTGACGAAGGGGACAATGAGCAGTTCTTC
TRBV6-1	.	TRBJ2-5	.	CASSYSGQETQYF	TGTGCCAGCAGTTATAGTGGTCAAGAGACCCAGTACTTC
TRBV5-1	.	TRBJ2-2	.	CASSGTGSGGELFF	TGCGCCAGCAGCGGTACAGGGTCAGGCGGGGAGCTGTTTTTT
TRBV7-2	.	TRBJ1-2	.	CASSPPGTNPTF	TGTGCCAGCAGCCCACCCGGGACAAACCCCACCTTC
TRBV27	.	TRBJ2-7	TRBD2	CASTWTSGSYEQYF	TGTGCCAGCACCTGGACTAGCGGGAGTTACGAGCAGTACTTC
TRBV11-3	.	TRBJ2-5	TRBD2	CASSFRLAGKETQYF	TGTGCCAGCAGCTTCCGACTAGCGGGAAAAGAGACCCAGTACTTC
TRBV29-1	.	TRBJ2-1	TRBD2	CSVELASGAHEQFF	TGCAGCGTTGAGCTGGCTAGCGGTGCTCATGAGCAGTTCTTC
TRBV4-2	.	TRBJ2-3	.	CASSQDIGGSKPDTQYF	TGTGCCAGCAGCCAAGACATCGGCGGCAGTAAGCCAGATACGCAGTATTTT
TRBV6-1	.	TRBJ1-2	TRBD1	CASSEFGTGAYGYTF	TGTGCCAGCAGTGAATTTGGGACAGGGGCCTATGGCTACACCTTC